This entry describes one T cell receptor beta chain. What it recognizes is unknown. The data derive from a study of cytomegalovirus exposure and HLA in healthy donors. Germline V CDR1 and CDR2: LGHNA, YNFKEQ. Germline trimming cut 4 bases from V and 9 bases from J; bases unmatched to any gene: 18. The CDR3 loop spans 17 amino acids. Study outcomes and limitations: Sequencing likely generated an artifact that appeared as a cluster of highly shared sequence variants.

PCR employed 60 Vbeta and 13 Jbeta primers. Method: immunoSEQ multiplex PCR; TCRdb's copy keeps in-frame clones and lacks some. The table lists 40,000 to 45,000 clones, 50% of them singletons. The receptor's source is a human donor in good health. Sequencing used PBMCs. The chain has TRBV4-2 and TRBJ1-5, with 7 bases that match TRBD1. CDR3 protein: CASSPGPITGVEAPQHF. In nucleotides, the CDR3 is TGTGCCAGCAGCCCAGGACCCATTACAGGGGTGGAGGCGCCCCAGCATTTT.